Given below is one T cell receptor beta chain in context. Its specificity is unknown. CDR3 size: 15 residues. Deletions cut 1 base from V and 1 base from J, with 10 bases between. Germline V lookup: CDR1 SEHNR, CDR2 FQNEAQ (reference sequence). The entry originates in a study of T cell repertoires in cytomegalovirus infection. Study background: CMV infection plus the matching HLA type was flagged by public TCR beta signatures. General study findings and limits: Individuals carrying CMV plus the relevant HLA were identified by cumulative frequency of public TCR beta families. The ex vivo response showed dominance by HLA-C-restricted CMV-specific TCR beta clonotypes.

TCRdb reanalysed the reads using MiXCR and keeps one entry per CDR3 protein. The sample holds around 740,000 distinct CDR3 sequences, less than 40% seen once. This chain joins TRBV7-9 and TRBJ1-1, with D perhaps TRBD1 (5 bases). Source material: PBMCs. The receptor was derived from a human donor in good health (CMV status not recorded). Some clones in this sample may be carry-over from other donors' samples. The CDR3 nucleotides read TGTGCCAGCAGCTTAGATAGGACAAGGAACACTGAAGCTTTCTTT. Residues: CASSLDRTRNTEAFF.